This T cell receptor beta chain was recovered during a study of T cell responses to AZD1222 COVID-19 vaccine. Regarding the study as a whole: Donors were mostly white British, more females; clonal diversity possibly underestimated.

Comment on this clone: Its antigen is unknown.

Assay used: immunoSEQ multiplex PCR; TCRdb lists only in-frame clones, some missing. The sample consists of 100,000 to 150,000 clones, 85% to 90% of them appearing once. Sequences were derived from peripheral blood, sampled on day 0 of AZD1222 vaccination. The origin of this receptor is an adult in good health.

CDR3 sequence reads: CSTSGLGAAEAFF. In DNA, the CDR3 is TGCAGCACAAGCGGTTTGGGGGCTGCTGAAGCTTTCTTT. The V call is TRBV29-1, the J call TRBJ1-1, with a tentative D call TRBD1 (6 bases). The CDR3 extends over 13 amino acids. With 8 bases removed from V and 6 bases from J, the gap between germline ends came to 19 bases. Germline CDR1 SQVTM, CDR2 ANQGSEA.